The sequence of this TCR beta chain was determined in a study of vaccination effects on CD4 cells after COVID-19. Produced via immunoSEQ multiplex PCR; TCRdb's table is partial and in-frame only. This sample has tens of thousands of clones, with 73% found just once. A note on this clone: What it recognizes is unknown.

The CDR3 length is 15 residues. Losses at the gene ends were 4 bases for V and 6 bases for J; bases not matched to a gene: 8. The germline V gene encodes CDR1 SGHNT and CDR2 YYREEE (reference sequence). Once cultured for approximately ten days, the cells underwent separation to obtain CD4+ T cells. The cohort was immunized with two doses of either the BNT162b2 or mRNA-1273 vaccine. V is TRBV5-4 and J is TRBJ2-2, with 8 nucleotides matching TRBD2. The receptor was derived from a human donor who received a COVID-19 vaccine. Sample: CD4+ T cells from PBMCs cultured without peptide, taken after COVID-19 vaccination. The CDR3 DNA reads TGTGCCAGCAGCCCCTCGGGGGGGTGGTCCGGGGAGCTGTTTTTT. It codes for CASSPSGGWSGELFF.